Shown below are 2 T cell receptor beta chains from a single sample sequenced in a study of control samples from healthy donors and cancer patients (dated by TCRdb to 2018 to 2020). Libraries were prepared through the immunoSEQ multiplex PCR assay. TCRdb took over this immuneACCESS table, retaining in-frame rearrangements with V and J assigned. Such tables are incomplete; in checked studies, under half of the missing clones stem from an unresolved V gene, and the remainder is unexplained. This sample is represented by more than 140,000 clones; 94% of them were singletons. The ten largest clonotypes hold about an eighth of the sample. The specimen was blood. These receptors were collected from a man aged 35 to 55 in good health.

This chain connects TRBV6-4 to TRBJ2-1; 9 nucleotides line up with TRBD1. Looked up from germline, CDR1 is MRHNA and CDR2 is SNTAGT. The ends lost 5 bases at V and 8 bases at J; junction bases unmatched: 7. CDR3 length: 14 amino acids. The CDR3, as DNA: TGTGCCAGCAGTCTCGGGACAGGGAGCGATGAGCAGTTCTTC. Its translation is CASSLGTGSDEQFF.

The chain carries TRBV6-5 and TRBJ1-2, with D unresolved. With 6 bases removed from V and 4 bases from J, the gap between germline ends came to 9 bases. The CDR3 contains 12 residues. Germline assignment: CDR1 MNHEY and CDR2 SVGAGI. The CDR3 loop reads CASRELLYGYTF. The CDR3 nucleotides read TGTGCCAGCAGGGAGCTCCTCTATGGCTACACCTTC.